The clone carrying this TCR beta chain was detected many times. TCRdb fed the RACE reads into MiXCR, producing one record per CDR3 protein. The sample has 240,000 or so distinct CDR3 sequences; 7.5% to 10% are singletons. This sample was included in a study of human T cells and chemical hapten exposure. This sample's time point: pre-sensitization, week 0. Treatment specified: therapeutic diphenylcyclopropenone sensitization with weekly scalp DPC. Blood draws came before every patch-test application. Sequenced here: whole blood, sampled in connection with sensitization to the hapten diphenylcyclopropenone (DPC). This receptor was identified in a woman aged 40 to 55 with alopecia areata. Some clones in this sample may be carry-over from other donors' samples.

CDR3 loop: CASSLREKLFF. CDR3 sequence (DNA): TGTGCCAGCAGTTTAAGGGAAAAACTGTTTTTT. The chain links TRBV28 to TRBJ1-4; no definite D call. The germline V gene encodes CDR1 MDHEN and CDR2 SYDVKM. CDR3 length: 11 residues. V lost 2 bases to trimming and J lost 8 bases, with 3 bases between them.